These 29 T cell receptor beta chains were sequenced from one sample in a study of control samples from healthy donors and cancer patients. The repertoire was sequenced with immunoSEQ multiplex PCR; TCRdb's copy has only in-frame clones and lacks some. The repertoire holds tens of thousands of clones, with about 82% as singletons. The specimen sequenced was blood. These receptors all come from a man aged 25-45 years in good health.

The chain joins TRBV15 to TRBJ2-2; the match to TRBD2 covers 8 bases. CDR3 size: 15 residues. V lost 5 bases and J lost 6; bases outside the gene matches: 8. Germline CDR1 LNHNV, CDR2 YYDKDF (reference sequence). The CDR3 sequence is CATSPRTSPPGELFF. The CDR3 nucleotides are TGTGCCACCAGCCCCCGGACTAGCCCTCCCGGGGAGCTGTTTTTT.

V gene TRBV5-1 combines with J gene TRBJ1-6; D call uncertain. The CDR3 loop spans 15 amino acids. The V gene's germline CDR1 is SGHRS and CDR2 YFSETQ. Trimming took off 0 bases at V and 10 bases at J, with 14 bases between the two ends. The CDR3 nucleotides read TGCGCCAGCAGCTTGGGGCGGACCCTGGGGTCACCCCTCCACTTT. Its translation: CASSLGRTLGSPLHF.

J is TRBJ1-1 and V is TRBV5-8; a possible D gene is TRBD1 (6 bases). Germline CDR1 and CDR2: SGHTS and YDEGEE. V was cut by 4 bases and J by 1 base, with 14 bases left in between. CDR3 length: 15 residues. The CDR3 spells CASSPDRIWNTEAFF. The CDR3 nucleotides are TGTGCCAGCAGCCCGGACAGAATTTGGAACACTGAAGCTTTCTTT.

V usage is TRBV12-3 or TRBV12-4 and J usage is TRBJ1-6; 10 bases are a match to TRBD1. With V trimmed by 5 bases and J by 10 bases, 2 bases remained unmatched. This CDR3 is 13 amino acids long. CDR3 nucleotide sequence: TGTGCCAGCAGTCCGGGACAGGGGTCACCCCTCCACTTT. Its translation: CASSPGQGSPLHF.

The chain carries TRBV5-5 and TRBJ1-1; D gene ambiguous. Germline loops: CDR1 SGHKS, CDR2 YYEKEE (reference sequence). Trimming removed 1 base from V and 1 base from J, with 5 bases in between. The length of the CDR3 is 13 residues. CDR3 region: CASSLSPNTEAFF. The CDR3 coding sequence is TGTGCCAGCAGCTTGTCTCCGAACACTGAAGCTTTCTTT.

This clone was observed a single time. The V call is TRBV5-8, the J call TRBJ2-1, with 8 bases aligning to TRBD2. CDR3 length: 16 amino acids. Trimming at V came to 4 bases and at J to 7 bases, leaving 13 bases not matched to a gene. Germline loops: CDR1 SGHTS, CDR2 YDEGEE. The CDR3, as DNA: TGTGCCAGCAGCAACTCCGGGGGGGCAAGGGGGAATGAGCAGTTCTTC. This encodes CASSNSGGARGNEQFF. Drawing the rest from reference TRBV5-8 and TRBJ2-1, the complete variable domain is EAGVTQSPTHLIKTRGQQATLRCSPISGHTSVYWYQQALGLGLQFLLWYDEGEERNRGNFPPRFSGRQFPNYSSELNVNALELEDSALYLCASSNSGGARGNEQFFGPGTRLTVL.

This clone came up once. The rearrangement joins TRBV2 to TRBJ2-7; TRBD2 is a possible D gene (6 bases). V lost 6 bases and J 0 bases, leaving 9 bases between the germline ends. The germline V gene has CDR1 SNHLY and CDR2 FYNNEI. CDR3 length equals 13 residues. CDR3 sequence: CASRSDYSYEQYF. DNA for the CDR3: TGTGCCAGCAGATCGGACTACTCCTACGAGCAGTACTTC.

The V and J genes are TRBV10-3 and TRBJ2-3, with D possibly TRBD2 on 6 matching bases. Germline V lookup: CDR1 ENHRY, CDR2 SYGVKD. With 2 bases removed from V and 2 bases from J, the gap between germline ends came to 8 bases. The CDR3 runs 14 residues. The CDR3 region is CAISEVAVTDTQYF. The CDR3 bases are TGTGCCATCAGTGAGGTAGCGGTCACAGATACGCAGTATTTT.

This clone was seen more than once but under ten times. J is TRBJ2-1 and V is TRBV7-9, with 8 bases that match TRBD2. The CDR3 loop spans 18 amino acids. Trimming took 3 bases from V and 3 from J; bases not matched to a gene: 13. The germline V gene has CDR1 SEHNR and CDR2 FQNEAQ (reference sequence). The CDR3 sequence is CASSFWRGEVVVYNEQFF. CDR3 coding DNA: TGTGCCAGCAGCTTTTGGCGGGGGGAAGTAGTGGTCTACAATGAGCAGTTCTTC.

The chain carries TRBV7-6 and TRBJ1-1; D may be TRBD1 (5 bases). Germline V gives CDR1 SGHVS, CDR2 FNYEAQ. The CDR3 contains 15 residues. Trimming removed 5 bases at V and 0 bases at J, with 13 bases between. The CDR3 DNA sequence: TGTGCCAGCAGCCCCTTCGGGGGGATGAACACTGAAGCTTTCTTT. Protein sequence: CASSPFGGMNTEAFF.

The rearrangement uses TRBV6-5 and TRBJ1-2; 7 positions agree with TRBD1. Germline trimming cut 2 bases from V and 5 bases from J; bases unmatched to any gene: 5. The CDR3 is 14 residues long. In germline, CDR1 is MNHEY, CDR2 SVGAGI. The CDR3 loop is CASSYDRVGYGYTF. CDR3 nucleotides: TGTGCCAGCAGTTACGACAGGGTAGGGTATGGCTACACCTTC.

The chain links TRBV7-3 to TRBJ1-5; D is ambiguous. The V end lost 1 base, the J end lost 6 bases, and 13 bases lay between the germline ends. CDR3 size: 15 residues. CDR1 is SGHTA, CDR2 FQGTGA, per germline. CDR3 coding DNA: TGTGCCAGCAGCTTAAAGTCGTGGAAATCTCAGCCCCAGCATTTT. It translates to CASSLKSWKSQPQHF.

The CDR3 region is CASSSPANYGYTF. As DNA, the CDR3 is TGTGCCAGTAGTAGCCCCGCGAACTATGGCTACACCTTC. The chain employs TRBV19 and TRBJ1-2, with D hard to call. Trimming removed 4 bases at V and 2 bases at J, with 8 bases between. The CDR3 consists of 13 residues. Per the germline V gene, CDR1 is LNHDA and CDR2 is SQIVND (reference sequence).

This clone was picked up one time. The DNA for the CDR3 is TGCGCCACCTCTGCTGTGGAGACCCAGTACTTC. Amino acids: CATSAVETQYF. The chain recombines TRBV10-2 with TRBJ2-5; D unresolved. Per the germline V gene, CDR1 is WSHSY and CDR2 is SAAADI. The CDR3 contains 11 residues. V shed 10 bases and J shed 5 bases, with 11 bases lying between them.

This chain joins TRBV2 and TRBJ1-5, with D unresolved. The V gene's germline CDR1 is SNHLY and CDR2 FYNNEI. The CDR3 length is 15 residues. V lost 1 base to trimming and J lost 0 bases, with 7 bases between them. For the CDR3, the DNA is TGTGCCAGCAGTGAAGGGGAGTATAGCAATCAGCCCCAGCATTTT. This translates into CASSEGEYSNQPQHF.

The rearrangement uses TRBV27 and TRBJ1-2; D unresolved. Per the germline V gene, CDR1 is MNHEY and CDR2 is SMNVEV (reference sequence). The CDR3 runs to 13 residues. Trimming removed 5 bases at V and 2 bases at J, with 9 bases between. The CDR3 here is CASSVGRNYGYTF. The CDR3 nucleotides read TGTGCCAGCAGTGTTGGACGGAACTATGGCTACACCTTC.

V usage is TRBV19 and J usage is TRBJ1-4; TRBD1 agrees at 9 bases. The length of the CDR3 is 15 residues. The junction had 4 bases not matched to a gene; V was cut back by 5 bases and J by 3 bases. Germline V gene lookup returns CDR1 LNHDA and CDR2 SQIVND (reference sequence). The CDR3 region has the DNA TGTGCCAGTAGTTCACAGGGGGCGGCTAATGAAAAACTGTTTTTT. Translating gives CASSSQGAANEKLFF.

There are a few counts of this clone. This chain uses TRBV5-1 with TRBJ2-7; D is unresolved. CDR3 length: 14 residues. Germline CDR1 and CDR2: SGHRS and YFSETQ. V shed 0 bases and J shed 3 bases, with 10 bases lying between them. This CDR3 is CASSLALRSYEQYF. CDR3 nucleotides: TGCGCCAGCAGCTTGGCCCTCAGGAGCTACGAGCAGTACTTC.

The V call is TRBV28, the J call TRBJ2-7; D ambiguous. The V gene lost 9 bases and the J gene lost 6 bases, with 21 bases spanning the gap. This CDR3 has 14 residues. Germline lookup yields CDR1 MDHEN and CDR2 SYDVKM. CDR3 region: CASIPRDTDAEQYF. The CDR3 DNA sequence: TGTGCCAGTATACCCCGAGACACCGACGCCGAGCAGTACTTC.

V is TRBV3-1 (or the pseudogene TRBV3-2) and J is TRBJ1-4; no reliable D call. Germline V gives CDR1 LGHDT, CDR2 YNNKEL (reference sequence). V was shortened by 3 bases and J by 2 bases, with 1 base between the two germline ends. The CDR3 consists of 12 residues. CDR3 coding DNA: TGTGCCAGCAGCCACACTAATGAAAAACTGTTTTTT. It specifies CASSHTNEKLFF.

The J gene is TRBJ1-3, the V gene TRBV7-8, with D maybe TRBD1 (6 bases). The CDR3 runs to 15 residues. Germline V gives CDR1 SGHVS, CDR2 FQNEAQ. V was pared by 0 bases and J by 7 bases, with 13 bases between. The CDR3 bases are TGTGCCAGCAGCTTAGCGGGGGAGGGGGTGAACACCATATATTTT. Translating gives CASSLAGEGVNTIYF. The variable domain in full, completed from reference TRBV7-8 and TRBJ1-3, reads GAGVSQSPRYKVAKRGQDVALRCDPISGHVSLFWYQQALGQGPEFLTYFQNEAQLDKSGLPSDRFFAERPEGSVSTLKIQRTQQEDSAVYLCASSLAGEGVNTIYFGEGSWLTVV.

This chain uses TRBV18 with TRBJ1-2; unclear D gene. Germline V lookup: CDR1 KGHSH, CDR2 LQKENI. V lost 2 bases and J 6 bases, leaving 10 bases between the germline ends. This CDR3 is built from 13 residues. The CDR3 protein is CASSPAIKDGYTF. CDR3 nucleotide sequence: TGTGCCAGCTCACCAGCGATTAAGGATGGCTACACCTTC.

The rearrangement joins TRBV7-9 to TRBJ2-5; D is ambiguous. Germline CDR1 is SEHNR and CDR2 is FQNEAQ (reference sequence). The CDR3 spans 14 residues. V was pared by 7 bases and J by 5 bases, with 17 bases between. The CDR3 DNA reads as TGTGCCAGCACCCCGGCCTCATTCTACGAGACCCAGTACTTC. It translates to CASTPASFYETQYF.

This clone was detected once. V and J are TRBV30 and TRBJ1-4; unclear D gene. This CDR3 region has 13 residues. Germline lookup yields CDR1 GTSNPN and CDR2 SVGIG (reference sequence). Trimming removed 2 bases at V and 8 bases at J, with 12 bases between. CDR3 in amino acids: CAWSPVGEEKLFF. Here the CDR3 DNA reads TGTGCCTGGAGTCCTGTGGGCGAAGAAAAACTGTTTTTT.

The chain links TRBV28 to TRBJ2-1; maybe TRBD2 (5 bases). CDR3 length equals 13 residues. The V and J ends lost 3 bases and 8 bases respectively, with 11 bases between them. Looked up from germline, CDR1 is MDHEN and CDR2 is SYDVKM. The CDR3 coding sequence is TGTGCCAGCAGTTTCTCTAACGGGGATGAGCAGTTCTTC. Its protein product is CASSFSNGDEQFF.

This chain joins TRBV10-3 and TRBJ2-7; D call uncertain. Germline loops: CDR1 ENHRY, CDR2 SYGVKD. This CDR3 contains 13 residues. Trimming removed 8 bases from V and 6 bases from J, with 17 bases in between. DNA for the CDR3: TGTGCCATCTATAAAGGGCCGGGCGCCGAGCAGTACTTC. Protein sequence: CAIYKGPGAEQYF.

The chain employs TRBV3-1 (or the pseudogene TRBV3-2) and TRBJ2-1; no clear D. The length of the CDR3 is 13 residues. V was trimmed by 0 bases and J by 3 bases, leaving 3 bases between them. CDR1 and CDR2 from the germline V gene are LGHDT and YNNKEL (reference sequence). This CDR3 reads CASSQDNYNEQFF. Here the CDR3 DNA reads TGTGCCAGCAGCCAAGATAACTACAATGAGCAGTTCTTC.

This clone was recorded once. The gene calls are TRBV2 and TRBJ1-1, with D maybe TRBD1 (6 bases). This CDR3 contains 13 residues. Germline V gene lookup returns CDR1 SNHLY and CDR2 FYNNEI. With 6 bases removed from V and 4 bases from J, the gap between germline ends came to 12 bases. This CDR3 is CASRFTGPTEAFF. CDR3 coding DNA: TGTGCCAGCAGATTTACAGGGCCCACTGAAGCTTTCTTT.

This sequence joins TRBV11-2 and TRBJ2-1; 9 bases line up with TRBD1. V dropped 5 bases and J dropped 6; count of bases not matched to a gene: 8. CDR1 and CDR2 (germline): SGHAT, FQNNGV. CDR3 length equals 15 residues. Here the CDR3 DNA reads TGTGCCAGCAGCCCGCTGGACAGGGGAGGCAATGAGCAGTTCTTC. Translation: CASSPLDRGGNEQFF.